These T cell receptor beta chains were read from a single sample in a study of T cell responses to AZD1222 COVID-19 vaccine. TCRdb's copy holds only in-frame clones and misses some; the assay was immunoSEQ multiplex PCR. The sample contains around 100,000 clones, more than 70% of which appear only once. The material was peripheral blood, obtained on day 0 of MenACWY control vaccination. These receptors were taken from an adult in good health. CDR3s include the opening cysteine and the closing phenylalanine or tryptophan. A D gene is named only where the DNA matches it firmly. Not all rows give a size; the values are once, few, many and, for expanded clones, a class.

j_call clone_size d_call cdr3_length v_call cdr3_nt cdr3_aa
TRBJ1-5 - - 16 TRBV7-2 TGTGCCAGCAGCCCCGGTTGGGGGCCGAGCAATCAGCCCCAGCATTTT CASSPGWGPSNQPQHF
TRBJ2-5 - TRBD1 14 TRBV4-1 TGCGCCAGCAGCCCGGGACAGGGAATGGAGACCCAGTACTTC CASSPGQGMETQYF
TRBJ1-5 - - 15 TRBV7-6 TGTGCCAGCAGCTCGGGGGAACATAGCAATCAGCCCCAGCATTTT CASSSGEHSNQPQHF
TRBJ2-7 - - 15 TRBV18 TGTGCCAGCTCACCTGTAACGGGAGCAACCTACGAGCAGTACTTC CASSPVTGATYEQYF
TRBJ2-7 - - 12 TRBV12-5 TGTGCTAGTGCCCCTGGGTCCTACGAGCAGTACTTC CASAPGSYEQYF
TRBJ1-1 - - 13 TRBV18 TGTGCCAGCTCGCAAGGTGGAGACACTGAAGCTTTCTTT CASSQGGDTEAFF
TRBJ1-4 - - 15 TRBV27 TGTGCCAGCAGTTCCCAGGGTGCAACTAATGAAAAACTGTTTTTT CASSSQGATNEKLFF
TRBJ2-2 - - 13 TRBV25-1 TGTGCCAGCACACAGGGGGGGGGCGGGGAGCTGTTTTTT CASTQGGGGELFF
TRBJ2-3 few TRBD2 16 TRBV9 TGTGCCAGCAGCGTAGGTAGCGGGGATTCAACAGATACGCAGTATTTT CASSVGSGDSTDTQYF
TRBJ1-6 - - 14 TRBV5-1 TGCGCCAGCACGTCTCAAAGGAATAATTCACCCCTCCACTTT CASTSQRNNSPLHF
TRBJ1-2 - - 13 TRBV11-2 TGTGCCAGCAGCTTTTCCGGGGGCTATGGCTACACCTTC CASSFSGGYGYTF
TRBJ1-2 - - 16 TRBV11-2 TGTGCCAGCAGCACAAAACAGGTGGGCAGTATGGCCGGCTACACCTTC CASSTKQVGSMAGYTF
TRBJ2-2 - - 16 TRBV18 TGTGCCAGCTCACCACCGGGACCTGGGGACACCGGGGAGCTGTTTTTT CASSPPGPGDTGELFF
TRBJ1-3 - - 15 TRBV18 TGTGCCAGCTCACCAGGGGCAGGGCCCGGAAACACCATATATTTT CASSPGAGPGNTIYF
TRBJ2-7 - TRBD2 15 TRBV7-2 TGTGCCAGCAGCTTAGCCAGCGGGGTGCCCTACGAGCAGTACTTC CASSLASGVPYEQYF
TRBJ1-1 - TRBD1 14 TRBV29-1 TGCAGCGTTGAAAAACAGGGGTCTAGTACTGAAGCTTTCTTT CSVEKQGSSTEAFF
TRBJ1-2 - TRBD1 14 TRBV30 TGTGCCTGGAGTGTGGGACAGGGATTCTATGGCTACACCTTC CAWSVGQGFYGYTF
TRBJ1-6 - - 13 TRBV3-1/TRBV3-2 TGTGCCAGCAGCCAGCGGCAAAATTCACCCCTCCACTTT CASSQRQNSPLHF
TRBJ2-1 - - 14 TRBV28 TGTGCCAGCACGGGCGGGACCTCCTACAATGAGCAGTTCTTC CASTGGTSYNEQFF
TRBJ2-5 - TRBD1 15 TRBV5-1 TGCGCCAGCAGCTGGGGTGGGACAGACCAAGAGACCCAGTACTTC CASSWGGTDQETQYF
TRBJ2-7 - - 15 TRBV15 TGTGCCACCAGCAGAGAGACGGTTAGCTCCTACGAGCAGTACTTC CATSRETVSSYEQYF
TRBJ2-7 - TRBD1 17 TRBV5-6 TGTGCCAGCAGCGCCGGGACAGGGTTGACCGCTTCCTACGAGCAGTACTTC CASSAGTGLTASYEQYF
TRBJ2-1 - TRBD2 14 TRBV27 TGTGCCAGCAGTTCCCTAGCGGGTCCCAATGAGCAGTTCTTC CASSSLAGPNEQFF
TRBJ2-1 - - 14 TRBV4-1 TGCGCCAGCAGCCAAGGGGGTGGCGCCGATGAGCAGTTCTTC CASSQGGGADEQFF
TRBJ2-5 - - 13 TRBV5-4 TGTGCCAGCAGCCTCGGGAGCCTAGAGACCCAGTACTTC CASSLGSLETQYF
TRBJ1-2 - TRBD1 13 TRBV9 TGTGCCAGCAGCGTCCAGGGACAGAATGGCTACACCTTC CASSVQGQNGYTF
TRBJ2-3 - TRBD2 16 TRBV6-5 TGTGCCAGCAGTTACGGGCCGGGGGGGCCCCCAGATACGCAGTATTTT CASSYGPGGPPDTQYF
TRBJ1-5 - - 15 TRBV20-1 TGCAGTGCTAGTCCGGACCACTATAGCAATCAGCCCCAGCATTTT CSASPDHYSNQPQHF
TRBJ2-1 few TRBD2 17 TRBV5-5 TGTGCCAGCAGCTTGGAGACTAGCGGTTACCAGGCCAATGAGCAGTTCTTC CASSLETSGYQANEQFF
TRBJ2-4 - - 14 TRBV2 TGTGCCAGCAGTGAGTCGCGGGGTGGGAACATTCAGTACTTC CASSESRGGNIQYF
TRBJ1-2 - - 15 TRBV15 TGTGCCACCTCACAACCCAAACAGGAAATCTATGGCTACACCTTC CATSQPKQEIYGYTF
TRBJ2-7 - TRBD2 17 TRBV18 TGTGCCAGCTCATCCGGACTAGCGGGTGAAAGCTCCTACGAGCAGTACTTC CASSSGLAGESSYEQYF
TRBJ1-3 - - 14 TRBV2 TGTGCCAGCAGTGCCGGGCCGACGCCAAACACCATATATTTT CASSAGPTPNTIYF
TRBJ2-7 - TRBD1 15 TRBV7-9 TGTGCCAGCAGCGAACGGACAGGGGGGTACTACGAGCAGTACTTC CASSERTGGYYEQYF
TRBJ1-2 once TRBD1 15 TRBV6-5 TGTGCCAGCAGTACCCCGACAGGGTCTGTCGGGGGCTACACCTTC CASSTPTGSVGGYTF
TRBJ1-4 - - 15 TRBV11-3 TGTGCCAGCAGCTCCCGACCCTCCGCTAATGAAAAACTGTTTTTT CASSSRPSANEKLFF
TRBJ1-3 - - 14 TRBV29-1 TGCAGCGTTGACCCGGCGGGCTCTGGAAACACCATATATTTT CSVDPAGSGNTIYF
TRBJ2-1 - - 14 TRBV28 TGTGCCAGCAGTTTAATTCCCTCCTACAATGAGCAGTTCTTC CASSLIPSYNEQFF
TRBJ1-4 - - 14 TRBV4-3 TGCGCCAGCAGCCAAGCCTGGGATAATGAAAAACTGTTTTTT CASSQAWDNEKLFF
TRBJ1-2 - TRBD1 15 TRBV6-5 TGTGCCAGCAGTTACTCACAGGGGATCGGCTATGGCTACACCTTC CASSYSQGIGYGYTF
TRBJ2-7 - - 13 TRBV27 TGTGCCAGCAGGCAGGGAGGCCTCTACGAGCAGTACTTC CASRQGGLYEQYF
TRBJ2-7 - - 14 TRBV5-1 TGCGCCAGCAGCTTTTCACAGGAGGACTACGAGCAGTACTTC CASSFSQEDYEQYF
TRBJ1-5 - - 15 TRBV9 TGTGCCAGCAGCCCTACAGGGAGCGGCGGTCAGCCCCAGCATTTT CASSPTGSGGQPQHF
TRBJ2-3 - - 15 TRBV7-2 TGTGCCAGCAGCCCCGACTCCCTGAGCACAGATACGCAGTATTTT CASSPDSLSTDTQYF
TRBJ2-1 - - 14 TRBV19 TGTGCCAGTAGCGATGGACCGGGGGTGGGTGAGCAGTTCTTC CASSDGPGVGEQFF
TRBJ2-7 - TRBD2 14 TRBV28 TGTGCCAGCAGTTTATCCGGGGCGGGGGGCGAGCAGTACTTC CASSLSGAGGEQYF
TRBJ2-6 - - 15 TRBV28 TGTGCCAGCAGTTTGGCCTCGGGGGGGGCCAACGTCCTGACTTTC CASSLASGGANVLTF
TRBJ2-1 - TRBD2 15 TRBV19 TGTGCCAGTAGCGAGACTAGCGCCGGATACAATGAGCAGTTCTTC CASSETSAGYNEQFF